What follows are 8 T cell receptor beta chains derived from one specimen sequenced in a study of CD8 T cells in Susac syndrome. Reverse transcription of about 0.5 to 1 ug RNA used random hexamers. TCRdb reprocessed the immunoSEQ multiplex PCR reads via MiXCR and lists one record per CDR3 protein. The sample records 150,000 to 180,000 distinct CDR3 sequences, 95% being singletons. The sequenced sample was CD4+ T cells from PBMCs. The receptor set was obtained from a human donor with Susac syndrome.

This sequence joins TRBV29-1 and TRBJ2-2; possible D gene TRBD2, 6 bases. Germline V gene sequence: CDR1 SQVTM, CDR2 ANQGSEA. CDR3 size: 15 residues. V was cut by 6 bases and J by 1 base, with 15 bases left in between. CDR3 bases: TGCAGCGTCAACCTAGGGGAGGTGAACACCGGGGAGCTGTTTTTT. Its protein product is CSVNLGEVNTGELFF.

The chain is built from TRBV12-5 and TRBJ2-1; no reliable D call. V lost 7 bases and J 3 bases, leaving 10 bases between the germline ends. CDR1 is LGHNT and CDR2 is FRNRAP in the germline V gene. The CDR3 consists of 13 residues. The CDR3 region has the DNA TGTGCTAGTGCTAACACGGACTACAATGAGCAGTTCTTC. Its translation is CASANTDYNEQFF.

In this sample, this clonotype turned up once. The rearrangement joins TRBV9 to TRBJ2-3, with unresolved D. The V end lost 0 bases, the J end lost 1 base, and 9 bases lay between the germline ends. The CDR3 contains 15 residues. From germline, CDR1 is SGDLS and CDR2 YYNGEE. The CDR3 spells CASSVVSTRTDTQYF. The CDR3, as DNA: TGTGCCAGCAGCGTAGTTTCGACCCGCACAGATACGCAGTATTTT.

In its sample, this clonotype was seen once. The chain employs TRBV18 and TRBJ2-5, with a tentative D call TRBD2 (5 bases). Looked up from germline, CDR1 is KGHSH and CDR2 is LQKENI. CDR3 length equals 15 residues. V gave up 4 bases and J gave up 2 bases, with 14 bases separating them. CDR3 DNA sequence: TGTGCCAGCTCACTCGAACCGGGATCACAAGAGACCCAGTACTTC. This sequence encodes CASSLEPGSQETQYF.

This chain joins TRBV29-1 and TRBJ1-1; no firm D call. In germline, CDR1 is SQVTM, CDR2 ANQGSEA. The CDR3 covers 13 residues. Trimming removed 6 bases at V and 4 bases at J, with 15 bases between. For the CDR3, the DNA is TGCAGCGTGACCCGAGCTCAAGGCACTGAAGCTTTCTTT. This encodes CSVTRAQGTEAFF.

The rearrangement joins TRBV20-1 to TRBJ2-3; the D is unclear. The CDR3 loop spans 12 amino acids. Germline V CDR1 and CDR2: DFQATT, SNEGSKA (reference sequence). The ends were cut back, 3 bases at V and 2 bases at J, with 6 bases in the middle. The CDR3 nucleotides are TGCAGTGCTAGGGGGATCACAGATACGCAGTATTTT. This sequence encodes CSARGITDTQYF.

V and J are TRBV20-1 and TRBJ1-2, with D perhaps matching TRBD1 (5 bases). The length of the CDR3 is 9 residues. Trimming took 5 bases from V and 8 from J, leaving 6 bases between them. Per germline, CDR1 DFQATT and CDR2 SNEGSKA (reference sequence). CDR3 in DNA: TGCAGTGCTGGGGGGGGCTACACCTTC. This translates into CSAGGGYTF.

Written as DNA, the CDR3 is TGTGCCAGCAGCGAACTAGCAGGGTCCCCCACAGATACGCAGTATTTT. Translated, it gives CASSELAGSPTDTQYF. V gene TRBV11-2 combines with J gene TRBJ2-3, with D possibly TRBD2 on 6 matching bases. The germline V gene encodes CDR1 SGHAT and CDR2 FQNNGV. This CDR3 has 16 amino acids. V was cut by 5 bases and J by 2 bases, with 17 bases left in between.